These 22 T cell receptor beta chains share one sample of origin, sequenced in a study of cytomegalovirus exposure and HLA in healthy donors. Clones were read by immunoSEQ multiplex PCR, and TCRdb kept only the in-frame ones, dropping some. Among about 160,000 clones listed, approximately 87% were seen once. The specimen sequenced was PBMCs. The origin of the receptors is a woman in her twenties or thirties in good health and CMV-seronegative.

This chain uses TRBV6-1 with TRBJ1-2, with D maybe TRBD1 (6 bases). Between the trimmed V and J ends, which lost 7 bases and 8 bases, there was a span of 17 bases. This CDR3 contains 13 residues. CDR1 and CDR2 (germline): MNHNS, SASEGT. The CDR3 DNA reads as TGTGCCAGCACCGGGCGCAACAGGGAAGGCTACACCTTC. Its protein is CASTGRNREGYTF.

The V and J genes are TRBV4-1 and TRBJ1-1; possibly TRBD1 for D (5 bases). Germline CDR1 is MGHRA and CDR2 is YSYEKL. Trimming removed 1 base from V and 6 bases from J, with 27 bases in between. This CDR3 is built from 19 residues. CDR3 sequence reads: CASSQVDLSREAGRAEAFF. CDR3 sequence (DNA): TGCGCCAGCAGCCAAGTAGACTTGAGCAGGGAAGCCGGAAGGGCTGAAGCTTTCTTT.

The chain recombines TRBV27 with TRBJ2-1, with 8 bases that match TRBD2. Trimming removed 3 bases from V and 5 bases from J; junction bases left unmatched: 6. This CDR3 has 15 amino acids. CDR1 is MNHEY, CDR2 SMNVEV, per germline (reference sequence). As DNA, the CDR3 is TGTGCCAGCAGTTTTTCCGGGAGGGCCAACAATGAGCAGTTCTTC. Its protein is CASSFSGRANNEQFF.

The chain uses TRBV19 and TRBJ2-7; D may be TRBD2 (7 bases). V dropped 3 bases and J dropped 2 bases, with 14 bases sitting between them. Germline values: CDR1 LNHDA, CDR2 SQIVND (reference sequence). This CDR3 comprises 15 residues. The CDR3 region is CASSIALGGAYEQYF. CDR3 nucleotides: TGTGCCAGTAGTATCGCTTTAGGGGGGGCCTACGAGCAGTACTTC.

This chain links TRBV4-1 with TRBJ1-2, with D unresolved. V shed 0 bases and J shed 6 bases, with 14 bases lying between them. The CDR3 has 15 amino acids. CDR1 is MGHRA and CDR2 is YSYEKL in the germline V gene. The DNA of the CDR3 is TGCGCCAGCAGCCAAGATCCGGGGAGGAACGATGGCTACACCTTC. This gives the protein CASSQDPGRNDGYTF.

V usage is TRBV7-8 and J usage is TRBJ1-5, with D hard to call. The V end lost 5 bases, the J end lost 3 bases, and 20 bases lay between the germline ends. Germline assignment: CDR1 SGHVS and CDR2 FQNEAQ. CDR3 length: 17 residues. The CDR3 region is CASSPDTGVLANQPQHF. DNA of the CDR3: TGTGCCAGCAGCCCAGACACGGGAGTCCTGGCCAATCAGCCCCAGCATTTT.

This chain links TRBV7-8 with TRBJ1-1; the match to TRBD1 covers 7 bases. The CDR3 has 15 amino acids. Trimming removed 2 bases from V and 4 bases from J; junction bases left unmatched: 7. Germline values: CDR1 SGHVS, CDR2 FQNEAQ. The CDR3 region is CASSLRGQLATEAFF. The CDR3 DNA sequence: TGTGCCAGCAGCTTAAGGGGACAGCTGGCCACTGAAGCTTTCTTT.

The chain joins TRBV28 to TRBJ1-4; D gene ambiguous. The germline CDR1 and CDR2 sequences are MDHEN and SYDVKM. The V gene lost 11 bases and the J gene lost 4 bases, with 14 bases spanning the gap. CDR3 length: 13 amino acids. The CDR3 sequence: CAVQGSNNEKLFF. For the CDR3, the DNA is TGTGCCGTACAAGGTAGCAATAATGAAAAACTGTTTTTT.

The chain joins TRBV19 to TRBJ2-2; D tentatively reads TRBD1 or TRBD2 (5 bases each). Trimming shortened V by 3 bases and J by 8 bases, and 10 bases separated the two germline ends. Germline V gene lookup returns CDR1 LNHDA and CDR2 SQIVND (reference sequence). The CDR3 has 13 residues. CDR3 bases: TGTGCCAGTAGTATGGGGGTATTGGGGGAGCTGTTTTTT. Protein sequence: CASSMGVLGELFF. Together with reference TRBV19 and TRBJ2-2, the CDR3 gives the full variable domain: DGGITQSPKYLFRKEGQNVTLSCEQNLNHDAMYWYRQDPGQGLRLIYYSQIVNDFQKGDIAEGYSVSREKKESFPLTVTSAQKNPTAFYLCASSMGVLGELFFGEGSRLTVL.

There are a few counts of this clone. This chain connects TRBV21-1 to TRBJ1-5; the table's D call, TRBD1, was not checked against the DNA. TRBV21-1 is designated a pseudogene. The length of the CDR3 is 15 residues. Here the CDR3 DNA reads TGTGCCAGCAGCTGCCGGGACAGGAACAATCAGCCCCAGCATTTT. The encoded protein is CASSCRDRNNQPQHF.

The V gene is TRBV29-1, the J gene TRBJ2-2, with 7 bases aligning to TRBD1. Looked up from germline, CDR1 is SQVTM and CDR2 is ANQGSEA. After removal of 4 bases from V and 5 bases from J, the junction contained 4 bases not matched to a gene. CDR3 size: 13 residues. CDR3 nucleotides: TGCAGCGTTGCCGAGGGGGCTACCGGGGAGCTGTTTTTT. This encodes CSVAEGATGELFF.

The chain joins TRBV11-1 to TRBJ2-5; no clear D. Germline-derived CDR1 and CDR2 are SGHAT and FQDESV (reference sequence). The length of the CDR3 is 11 residues. V was shortened by 2 bases and J by 5 bases, with 3 bases between the two germline ends. The CDR3, as DNA: TGTGCCAGCAGCTTAACCGAGACCCAGTACTTC. Encoded protein: CASSLTETQYF.

With respect to this clone: Additional DNA sequences in this sample encode the identical CDR3. The V gene is TRBV27, the J gene TRBJ2-5; D may be TRBD1 (6 bases). The CDR3 covers 12 residues. The germline CDR1 and CDR2 sequences are MNHEY and SMNVEV (reference sequence). Trimming stripped 4 bases from V and 4 bases from J, with 7 bases between. The CDR3: CASSSGVETQYF. The CDR3 nucleotides are TGTGCCAGCAGTTCAGGGGTAGAGACCCAGTACTTC.

The chain joins TRBV27 to TRBJ2-7; no reliable D call. Germline-derived CDR1 and CDR2 are MNHEY and SMNVEV (reference sequence). V was clipped by 1 base and J by 2 bases, with 9 bases between them. The CDR3 spans 14 residues. The CDR3 DNA reads TGTGCCAGCAGTTTATACGAGAGGCCCTACGAGCAGTACTTC. Translated: CASSLYERPYEQYF.

The V and J genes are TRBV9 and TRBJ2-7; TRBD1 agrees at 8 bases. With 3 bases clipped from V and 2 bases from J, the junction kept 7 bases outside the gene matches. The CDR3 is 15 residues long. Germline V gene lookup returns CDR1 SGDLS and CDR2 YYNGEE. The CDR3 nucleotides read TGTGCCAGCAGCGACGGACAGGGACCGGCCTACGAGCAGTACTTC. Encoded protein: CASSDGQGPAYEQYF.

The chain uses TRBV7-9 and TRBJ2-1; 7 bases line up with TRBD1. Germline CDR1 and CDR2: SEHNR and FQNEAQ (reference sequence). The CDR3 consists of 15 residues. V lost 1 base to trimming and J lost 4 bases; unmatched junction nucleotides: 4. The CDR3 sequence is CASSLVQGVYNEQFF. The CDR3, as DNA: TGTGCCAGCAGCTTAGTCCAGGGGGTGTACAATGAGCAGTTCTTC.

J is TRBJ1-4 and V is TRBV5-1; TRBD1 matches at 7 bases. The CDR3 extends over 15 amino acids. CDR1 and CDR2 (germline): SGHRS, YFSETQ. J lost 4 bases, V lost 0 bases, and 3 bases had no gene match. CDR3 DNA: TGCGCCAGCAGCTTGGAACAGGGGTTTAATGAAAAACTGTTTTTT. Residues: CASSLEQGFNEKLFF.

This sequence joins TRBV5-4 and TRBJ1-1, with 9 bases aligning to TRBD1. The trim removed 4 bases at V and 4 bases at J, leaving 14 bases unmatched. CDR1 is SGHNT and CDR2 is YYREEE in the germline V gene (reference sequence). The CDR3 totals 17 residues. CDR3 protein: CASSLGQGITWGTEAFF. The DNA for the CDR3 is TGTGCCAGCAGCCTCGGACAGGGGATAACGTGGGGCACTGAAGCTTTCTTT.

The chain joins TRBV7-8 to TRBJ1-4; D might be TRBD1 (5 bases). Germline values: CDR1 SGHVS, CDR2 FQNEAQ. The ends were cut back, 3 bases at V and 5 bases at J, with 16 bases in the middle. The CDR3 loop spans 16 amino acids. In DNA form, the CDR3 reads TGTGCCAGCAGCTTGTCCACCGGGACGGCAAATGAAAAACTGTTTTTT. The encoded protein is CASSLSTGTANEKLFF.

This clone was detected once. J is TRBJ2-7 and V is TRBV9; the match to TRBD2 covers 11 bases. J was trimmed by 4 bases and V by 3 bases; bases with no gene match: 3. The CDR3 loop spans 14 amino acids. The germline V gene encodes CDR1 SGDLS and CDR2 YYNGEE. The CDR3 spells CASSAGTSGYEQYF. As DNA, the CDR3 is TGTGCCAGCAGCGCGGGGACTAGCGGTTACGAGCAGTACTTC.

The table lists this clone with a few counts. The chain combines TRBV11-2 with TRBJ1-6; 9 bases fit TRBD1. From germline, CDR1 is SGHAT and CDR2 FQNNGV. CDR3 length equals 16 residues. The V segment lost 0 bases and the J segment 10 bases; nucleotides outside the gene matches: 7. The CDR3 reads CASSLELGQGKSPLHF. The CDR3 bases are TGTGCCAGCAGCTTAGAATTGGGACAGGGTAAATCACCCCTCCACTTT. The full variable domain, rest sourced from reference TRBV11-2 and TRBJ1-6, is EAGVAQSPRYKIIEKRQSVAFWCNPISGHATLYWYQQILGQGPKLLIQFQNNGVVDDSQLPKDRFSAERLKGVDSTLKIQPAKLEDSAVYLCASSLELGQGKSPLHFGNGTRLTVT.

The V gene is TRBV6-5, the J gene TRBJ1-6; D not resolved. CDR3 length equals 14 residues. The V and J ends lost 2 bases and 7 bases respectively, with 9 bases between them. Germline V gives CDR1 MNHEY, CDR2 SVGAGI. CDR3 sequence (DNA): TGTGCCAGCAGTTACGCCCAGCAGAATTCACCCCTCCACTTT. It is translated as CASSYAQQNSPLHF.